This TCR beta chain appears in the sequencing data of a study of beta chain features in type 1 diabetes. Overall study findings and caveats: Sequencing used cDNA, and cells with high TCR expression could therefore be over-represented. For Type 1 diabetes patients, all four CD4+ subsets carried TCRB CDR3s that were moderately but significantly shorter.

This clone was found a few times. Its antigen is not identified. With 0 bases removed from V and 4 bases from J, the gap between germline ends came to 8 bases. Germline loops: CDR1 SNHLY, CDR2 FYNNEI. The CDR3 covers 14 residues. Expressed TCRB transcripts were sequenced after all isolated RNA was converted to cDNA. The read count averaged approximately 3.3 million across naive, central memory and regulatory T cell samples. Clones were sequenced by immunoSEQ multiplex PCR, and TCRdb holds only the in-frame ones, with some missing. Here the sample spans 400,000 or so clones, roughly 12% being singletons.

The sample was naive CD4+ T cells from blood. The sequence was obtained from a woman in her late teens or twenties with type 1 diabetes. The chain has TRBV2 and TRBJ2-3, with D unresolved. The CDR3 sequence: CASSEALLPDTQYF. In DNA, the CDR3 is TGTGCCAGCAGTGAAGCGCTACTGCCAGATACGCAGTATTTT.